This T cell receptor (beta chain) was identified during a study of shared clonotypes between healthy human individuals. Generated by immunoSEQ multiplex PCR, the TCRdb table keeps only in-frame clones and is missing some. The table records some 1 million clones, under 80% of them present only once. This clone came up a few times. Germline V lookup: CDR1 MGHDK, CDR2 SYGVNS. The CDR3 has 12 residues. V was cut by 11 bases and J by 4 bases, with 14 bases left in between. The sequence was collected from a man between 18 and 35 years old in good health. Sequenced: memory CD4+ T cells sorted from blood. The subset is: CD45RA-negative fraction. V is TRBV25-1 and J is TRBJ2-5; D unclear. The CDR3 region is CASSGGLETQYF. In DNA, the CDR3 is TGTGCCTCCTCCGGTGGGCTAGAGACCCAGTACTTC.